These 31 T cell receptor beta chains came from one sample sequenced in a study of shared clonotypes between healthy human individuals. Sequencing used immunoSEQ multiplex PCR; TCRdb keeps in-frame clones, though not all of them. The sample yields some 2,000,000 clones, approximately 96% seen once. Source material: naive CD4+ T cells sorted from blood. Subset: CD45RA+ positively selected. The receptors derive from a man aged 18 to 30 in good health.

The chain combines TRBV5-1 with TRBJ2-7, with 7 bases aligning to TRBD2. The CDR3 extends over 15 amino acids. Trimming took 1 base from V and 9 from J; bases not matched to a gene: 13. CDR1 SGHRS and CDR2 YFSETQ come from the germline V gene. DNA of the CDR3: TGCGCCAGCAGCTTGCTGGGGGAGGGTGGCCTTTGGCAGTACTTC. It codes for CASSLLGEGGLWQYF.

V gene TRBV21-1 combines with J gene TRBJ1-2; the table's D call TRBD1 went unverified against the DNA. TRBV21-1 is noted as a pseudogene. The CDR3 length is 13 residues. The CDR3 is CASSEWGDRSFTF. The DNA of the CDR3 is TGTGCCAGCAGCGAATGGGGGGACAGGTCGTTCACCTTC.

The CDR3 sequence is CASSSGLTMNTEAFF. CDR3 DNA: TGTGCCAGCAGCTCGGGACTGACTATGAACACTGAAGCTTTCTTT. The genes are TRBV11-2 and TRBJ1-1; D is perhaps TRBD1 (5 bases). Trimming cost V 4 bases and J 0 bases, with 12 bases left between them. CDR1 and CDR2 (germline): SGHAT, FQNNGV. The length of the CDR3 is 15 residues.

For this clone: Other DNA sequences in this sample translate to the same CDR3. The rearrangement joins TRBV10-3 to TRBJ2-5; D gene ambiguous. This CDR3 is 13 amino acids long. V was cut by 2 bases and J by 4 bases, with 8 bases left in between. The germline CDR1 and CDR2 sequences are ENHRY and SYGVKD. CDR3 nucleotide sequence: TGTGCCATCAGTGAGGGGGAAGGAGAGACCCAGTACTTC. It yields the protein CAISEGEGETQYF.

This chain connects TRBV6-6 to TRBJ1-2; the D gene is possibly TRBD1 (5 bases). The CDR3 sequence is 15 residues long. Trimming stripped 1 base from V and 4 bases from J, with 13 bases between. Germline-derived CDR1 and CDR2 are MNHNY and SVGAGI (reference sequence). The CDR3 protein is CASSYLSGGFYGYTF. CDR3 in DNA: TGTGCCAGCAGTTACTTGTCCGGGGGGTTCTATGGCTACACCTTC.

Worth noting for this clone: The sample holds other DNA sequences that translate to the same CDR3. The chain has TRBV7-2 and TRBJ2-7; 9 bases line up with TRBD2. This CDR3 is built from 14 residues. Trimming cost V 4 bases and J 4 bases; bases outside gene matches: 5. CDR1 and CDR2 from the germline V gene are SGHTA and FQGNSA. CDR3 in DNA: TGTGCCAGCAGCTCGGGCCTAGCGGGATACGAGCAGTACTTC. This codes for CASSSGLAGYEQYF. Drawing the rest from reference TRBV7-2 and TRBJ2-7, the complete variable domain is GAGVSQSPSNKVTEKGKDVELRCDPISGHTALYWYRQSLGQGLEFLIYFQGNSAPDKSGLPSDRFSAERTGGSVSTLTIQRTQQEDSAVYLCASSSGLAGYEQYFGPGTRLTVT.

The chain is built from TRBV6-6 and TRBJ1-5; D gene unclear. This CDR3 has 14 amino acids. V lost 6 bases and J 9 bases, leaving 18 bases between the germline ends. Germline CDR1 and CDR2: MNHNY and SVGAGI (reference sequence). CDR3 sequence (DNA): TGTGCCAGCAGCCCTCAAGAGACACGGGGGCCCCAGCATTTT. This sequence encodes CASSPQETRGPQHF.

This chain joins TRBV5-1 and TRBJ2-7, with 8 bases lining up with TRBD2. Germline-derived CDR1 and CDR2 are SGHRS and YFSETQ. V trimming: 8 bases; J trimming: 1 base; junction bases outside the gene matches: 5. The CDR3 covers 13 residues. CDR3 region: CASKLAESYEQYF. The CDR3 nucleotides read TGCGCCAGTAAACTAGCGGAGTCCTACGAGCAGTACTTC. Full variable domain (outside the CDR3, taken from reference TRBV5-1 and TRBJ2-7): KAGVTQTPRYLIKTRGQQVTLSCSPISGHRSVSWYQQTPGQGLQFLFEYFSETQRNKGNFPGRFSGRQFSNSRSEMNVSTLELGDSALYLCASKLAESYEQYFGPGTRLTVT.

The V and J genes are TRBV4-1 and TRBJ1-5; TRBD1 might be the D (5 bases). Per the germline V gene, CDR1 is MGHRA and CDR2 is YSYEKL. The length of the CDR3 is 16 residues. The V end was cut by 0 bases, the J end by 4 bases, with 13 bases between. The CDR3 loop is CASSQEGGATNQPQHF. CDR3 DNA: TGCGCCAGCAGCCAAGAAGGCGGGGCTACAAATCAGCCCCAGCATTTT.

The rearrangement uses TRBV6-6 and TRBJ2-7, with 11 bases identical to TRBD2. Per the germline V gene, CDR1 is MNHNY and CDR2 is SVGAGI (reference sequence). This CDR3 has 15 residues. V was clipped by 4 bases and J by 0 bases; unmatched bases: 2. As DNA, the CDR3 is TGTGCCAGCAGTTCTAGCGGGGGGAGCTCCTACGAGCAGTACTTC. Residues: CASSSSGGSSYEQYF.

This clone has a single count. The same CDR3 is also encoded by other DNA sequences in this sample. The chain uses TRBV18 and TRBJ2-7; 7 positions match TRBD1. This CDR3 region has 14 residues. V gave up 3 bases and J gave up 1 base; unmatched junction bases: 3. Germline assignment: CDR1 KGHSH and CDR2 LQKENI. Written as DNA, the CDR3 is TGTGCCAGCTCACCGGGACAGCCTTCCTACGAGCAGTACTTC. This sequence encodes CASSPGQPSYEQYF.

The chain links TRBV29-1 to TRBJ2-7; possible D gene TRBD1, 5 bases. The V end was cut by 3 bases, the J end by 3 bases, with 6 bases between. CDR3 size: 11 residues. Germline V gives CDR1 SQVTM, CDR2 ANQGSEA. The CDR3 region has the DNA TGCAGCGTTGACAGGGTCTACGAGCAGTACTTC. Amino acids: CSVDRVYEQYF.

The CDR3 sequence: CASSFEGRTPVGTDTQYF. Here the CDR3 DNA reads TGCGCCAGCAGCTTTGAGGGCAGAACTCCGGTCGGCACAGATACGCAGTATTTT. This chain uses TRBV5-1 with TRBJ2-3; possible D gene TRBD2, 5 bases. The germline V gene encodes CDR1 SGHRS and CDR2 YFSETQ. The CDR3 consists of 18 residues. The V and J ends lost 2 bases and 1 base respectively, with 20 bases between them.

The V call is TRBV19, the J call TRBJ2-5; 11 bases agree with TRBD2. CDR3 length equals 16 residues. Unmatched junction bases numbered 7, after V lost 3 bases and J lost 4 bases. The germline V gene has CDR1 LNHDA and CDR2 SQIVND (reference sequence). The CDR3 loop reads CASSIPLAGGLETQYF. In nucleotides, the CDR3 is TGTGCCAGTAGTATTCCTCTAGCGGGAGGCCTAGAGACCCAGTACTTC. Full variable domain (missing parts from reference TRBV19 and TRBJ2-5): DGGITQSPKYLFRKEGQNVTLSCEQNLNHDAMYWYRQDPGQGLRLIYYSQIVNDFQKGDIAEGYSVSREKKESFPLTVTSAQKNPTAFYLCASSIPLAGGLETQYFGPGTRLLVL.

V gene TRBV5-4 combines with J gene TRBJ2-1, with 9 bases aligning to TRBD2. V trimming: 0 bases; J trimming: 2 bases; junction bases outside the gene matches: 6. This CDR3 has 17 residues. Germline V lookup: CDR1 SGHNT, CDR2 YYREEE (reference sequence). The CDR3 region has the DNA TGTGCCAGCAGCTTGGTTCGCGGGGGGGCGGCCTACAATGAGCAGTTCTTC. Translated, it gives CASSLVRGGAAYNEQFF.

The chain carries TRBV5-1 and TRBJ1-1; no definite D call. The V and J ends lost 1 base and 3 bases respectively, with 7 bases between them. This CDR3 region has 13 residues. Per the germline V gene, CDR1 is SGHRS and CDR2 is YFSETQ. CDR3 DNA: TGCGCCAGCAGCTTGTTATGGTACACTGAAGCTTTCTTT. Its translation: CASSLLWYTEAFF. Variable domain in full (rest from reference TRBV5-1 and TRBJ1-1): KAGVTQTPRYLIKTRGQQVTLSCSPISGHRSVSWYQQTPGQGLQFLFEYFSETQRNKGNFPGRFSGRQFSNSRSEMNVSTLELGDSALYLCASSLLWYTEAFFGQGTRLTVV.

The chain combines TRBV6-5 with TRBJ1-5, with 7 bases fitting TRBD1. CDR1 is MNHEY and CDR2 is SVGAGI in the germline V gene. The CDR3 runs 15 residues. After removal of 10 bases from V and 4 bases from J, the junction contained 13 bases not matched to a gene. The CDR3 nucleotides are TGTGCCACCAGAGTCAGCCGGACAGGAAATCAGCCCCAGCATTTT. The encoded protein is CATRVSRTGNQPQHF.

To note about this clone: The same CDR3 arises from other DNA sequences in this sample as well. This sequence joins TRBV30 and TRBJ2-5; 7 nucleotides agree with TRBD2. The length of the CDR3 is 12 residues. V gave up 4 bases and J gave up 5 bases; unmatched junction bases: 4. Germline values: CDR1 GTSNPN, CDR2 SVGIG (reference sequence). CDR3 sequence: CAWTPGGETQYF. CDR3 bases: TGTGCCTGGACCCCCGGGGGGGAGACCCAGTACTTC.

The DNA for the CDR3 is TGTGCCAGCAGGGGGGACGGTTATAACTATGGCTACACCTTC. Its translation is CASRGDGYNYGYTF. This chain uses TRBV2 with TRBJ1-2, with D possibly being TRBD1 (5 bases). Germline CDR1 is SNHLY and CDR2 is FYNNEI. Deletions cut 6 bases from V and 1 base from J, with 12 bases between. CDR3 length: 14 residues.

The V gene is TRBV5-4, the J gene TRBJ2-3; 9 positions match TRBD1. Germline lookup yields CDR1 SGHNT and CDR2 YYREEE (reference sequence). J was trimmed by 5 bases and V by 5 bases; bases with no gene match: 6. This CDR3 has 14 residues. CDR3 in DNA: TGTGCCAGCAGTTGGGACAGGGCGGGAGATACGCAGTATTTT. Its translation is CASSWDRAGDTQYF.

The rearrangement links TRBV6-1 to TRBJ2-3; D call uncertain. Germline assignment: CDR1 MNHNS and CDR2 SASEGT. V dropped 5 bases and J dropped 1 base, with 10 bases sitting between them. The CDR3 spans 14 residues. The chain's CDR3 is CASSLILGTDTQYF. The CDR3 DNA reads TGTGCCAGCAGTTTAATATTGGGCACAGATACGCAGTATTTT.

The gene calls are TRBV7-9 and TRBJ1-1; D is undetermined. The germline V gene encodes CDR1 SEHNR and CDR2 FQNEAQ (reference sequence). The germline V and J ends were trimmed by 1 base and 6 bases, with 9 bases remaining between them. The CDR3 is made up of 13 amino acids. DNA for the CDR3: TGTGCCAGCAGCTTAGTCGAGATCGCTGAAGCTTTCTTT. Translating it yields CASSLVEIAEAFF.

This clone was observed a single time. The rearrangement links TRBV7-2 to TRBJ2-7; D perhaps matches TRBD2 (7 bases). V lost 5 bases to trimming and J lost 4 bases, with 27 bases between them. The CDR3 is 18 residues long. The V gene's germline CDR1 is SGHTA and CDR2 FQGNSA. CDR3 in amino acids: CASSRTGGLQGKVYEQYF. The DNA of the CDR3 is TGTGCCAGCAGCCGAACCGGGGGGTTACAGGGAAAGGTTTACGAGCAGTACTTC.

The rearrangement joins TRBV5-6 to TRBJ1-6, with D tentatively TRBD1 (6 bases). Deletions cut 4 bases from V and 7 bases from J, with 21 bases between. Germline V gene lookup returns CDR1 SGHDT and CDR2 YYEEEE. The CDR3 contains 17 residues. DNA for the CDR3: TGTGCCAGCAGCCCCGTAATCGGGGGGGCGAGCAATTCACCCCTCCACTTT. Its translation: CASSPVIGGASNSPLHF.

V and J are TRBV7-9 and TRBJ2-7; 9 bases align to TRBD1. There are 14 residues in the CDR3. Germline values: CDR1 SEHNR, CDR2 FQNEAQ (reference sequence). J lost 5 bases, V lost 6 bases, and 8 bases had no gene match. CDR3 in DNA: TGTGCCAGCAGGATGGGGACAGGGAGGGACGAGCAGTACTTC. Protein product: CASRMGTGRDEQYF.

The chain recombines TRBV29-1 with TRBJ2-7; a possible D gene is TRBD2 (5 bases). Germline loops: CDR1 SQVTM, CDR2 ANQGSEA. The V end was cut by 5 bases, the J end by 0 bases, with 14 bases between. The CDR3 spans 14 residues. CDR3 sequence reads: CSVWRTGGSYEQYF. CDR3 DNA: TGCAGCGTTTGGAGGACGGGCGGCTCCTACGAGCAGTACTTC.

Comment on this clone: The junction does not match germline at one end; this may be a read error. The chain has TRBV7-7 and TRBJ2-5, with D possibly TRBD1 on 5 matching bases. The length of the CDR3 is 15 residues. Germline assignment: CDR1 SSHAT and CDR2 FNYEAQ (reference sequence). CDR3 in amino acids: CASSLVGRVEETQYF. The CDR3 region has the DNA TGTGCTAGCAGCTTAGTCGGCAGGGTCGAAGAGACCCAGTACTTC.

CDR3 loop: CASSQLDTGNTIYF. The CDR3 DNA is TGTGCCAGCAGCCAACTGGATACTGGAAACACCATATATTTT. This chain connects TRBV2 to TRBJ1-3; no definite D call. Trimming left V 6 bases short and J 2 bases short, with 11 bases between. CDR3 size: 14 residues. Looked up from germline, CDR1 is SNHLY and CDR2 is FYNNEI.

The V call is TRBV2, the J call TRBJ1-1; D is unclear. V dropped 2 bases and J dropped 7 bases, with 14 bases sitting between them. Germline CDR1 is SNHLY and CDR2 is FYNNEI. The CDR3 length is 14 residues. The CDR3 nucleotides are TGTGCCAGCAGTGAAAAGCCGGCCGCTGGTGAAGCTTTCTTT. It is translated as CASSEKPAAGEAFF.

The V gene is TRBV7-2, the J gene TRBJ2-1, with 11 bases lining up with TRBD2. The V gene's germline CDR1 is SGHTA and CDR2 FQGNSA. The CDR3 runs to 18 residues. J gave up 0 bases and V 6 bases, and 10 bases lay outside the gene matches. This chain's CDR3 is CASRPTSGGLSSYNEQFF. The CDR3 bases are TGTGCCAGCAGACCAACTAGCGGGGGCCTGAGCTCCTACAATGAGCAGTTCTTC.

This chain uses TRBV27 with TRBJ2-5; 8 bases are a match to TRBD2. This CDR3 spans 15 amino acids. With V trimmed by 5 bases and J by 1 base, 6 bases remained unmatched. The germline V gene has CDR1 MNHEY and CDR2 SMNVEV (reference sequence). CDR3 in amino acids: CASSPSGTSQETQYF. DNA of the CDR3: TGTGCCAGCAGTCCTTCCGGGACTAGCCAAGAGACCCAGTACTTC.